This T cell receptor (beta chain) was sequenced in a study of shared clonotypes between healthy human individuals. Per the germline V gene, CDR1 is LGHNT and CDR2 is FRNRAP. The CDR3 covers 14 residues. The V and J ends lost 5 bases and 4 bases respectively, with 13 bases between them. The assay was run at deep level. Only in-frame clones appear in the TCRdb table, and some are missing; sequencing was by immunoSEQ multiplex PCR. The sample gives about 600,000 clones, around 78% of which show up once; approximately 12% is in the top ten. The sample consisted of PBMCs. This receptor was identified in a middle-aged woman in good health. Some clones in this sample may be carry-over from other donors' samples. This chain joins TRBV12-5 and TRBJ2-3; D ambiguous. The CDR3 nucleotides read TGTGCTAGTGGTCTCGGGCGTAACGCAGATACGCAGTATTTT. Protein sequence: CASGLGRNADTQYF.